The next 26 T cell receptor beta chains were all read from a single sample in a study of control samples from healthy donors and cancer patients (dated by TCRdb to the early 2020s). Libraries were made using the immunoSEQ multiplex PCR assay. TCRdb took this table from immuneACCESS and kept in-frame rearrangements with V and J called. Such tables lack part of the clones; where checked against another copy, unresolved V genes explain under half of the gap, and the rest is unexplained. The sample records around 180,000 clones, about 91% of which are singletons. The top ten clones comprise around 5.1% of the sample. The sample taken for sequencing was blood. These receptors all stem from a woman under 40 in good health.

The chain combines TRBV15 with TRBJ1-5; the D gene is possibly TRBD1 (5 bases). The CDR3 runs 16 residues. The ends were cut back, 0 bases at V and 3 bases at J, with 12 bases in the middle. The germline V gene has CDR1 LNHNV and CDR2 YYDKDF (reference sequence). CDR3 in amino acids: CATSRDSPRDNQPQHF. DNA for the CDR3: TGTGCCACCAGCAGAGACTCCCCCAGGGACAATCAGCCCCAGCATTTT.

This chain links TRBV15 with TRBJ1-5, with D possibly being TRBD1 (6 bases). Germline-derived CDR1 and CDR2 are LNHNV and YYDKDF (reference sequence). The CDR3 extends over 15 amino acids. Trimming removed 3 bases at V and 3 bases at J, with 12 bases between. The CDR3 region has the DNA TGTGCCACCAGCAGCCAAACAGGGTACAATCAGCCCCAGCATTTT. Residues: CATSSQTGYNQPQHF. The full variable domain, completed using reference TRBV15 and TRBJ1-5, is DAMVIQNPRYQVTQFGKPVTLSCSQTLNHNVMYWYQQKSSQAPKLLFHYYDKDFNNEADTPDNFQSRRPNTSFCFLDIRSPGLGDTAMYLCATSSQTGYNQPQHFGDGTRLSIL.

The V call is TRBV21-1, the J call TRBJ1-4. TRBV21-1 is a pseudogene. The CDR3 runs 19 residues. CDR3 amino acids: CASSKRAGTASLANEKLFF. The CDR3 DNA sequence: TGTGCCAGCAGCAAAAGGGCGGGGACGGCGAGTTTGGCTAATGAAAAACTGTTTTTT.

DNA for the CDR3: TGTGCCAGCAGCCAAGATCCGGGCATACGACTCAATGAGCAGTTCTTC. Translating gives CASSQDPGIRLNEQFF. The V call is TRBV3-1 (or the pseudogene TRBV3-2), the J call TRBJ2-1; no reliable D call. Trimming pared 0 bases from V and 6 bases from J, leaving 15 bases between. The CDR3 sequence is 16 residues long. CDR1 LGHDT and CDR2 YNNKEL come from the germline V gene (reference sequence).

The rearrangement uses TRBV3-1 (or the pseudogene TRBV3-2) and TRBJ2-1, with 10 bases that match TRBD2. With 3 bases clipped from V and 6 bases from J, the junction kept 11 bases outside the gene matches. CDR3 length: 17 amino acids. The V gene's germline CDR1 is LGHDT and CDR2 YNNKEL (reference sequence). In DNA, the CDR3 is TGTGCCAGCAGCCAGCCCCAGCTAGCGGGAGTAGTCAATGAGCAGTTCTTC. Translated: CASSQPQLAGVVNEQFF.

The chain recombines TRBV2 with TRBJ1-1; 10 bases match TRBD1. V was pared by 6 bases and J by 5 bases, with 6 bases of the junction left unmatched. Germline lookup yields CDR1 SNHLY and CDR2 FYNNEI. There are 14 residues in the CDR3. The CDR3 DNA is TGTGCCAGCAGCGGGACAGGGGAATGGACTGAAGCTTTCTTT. Translating it yields CASSGTGEWTEAFF.

The rearrangement links TRBV4-1 to TRBJ2-5, with 13 bases matching TRBD2. The CDR3 is made up of 16 amino acids. Per germline, CDR1 MGHRA and CDR2 YSYEKL. V shed 4 bases, J shed 5 bases, and the junction held 7 bases outside the gene matches. The CDR3 is CASSLGLAGERETQYF. The CDR3 DNA reads as TGCGCCAGCAGCCTTGGACTAGCGGGAGAAAGGGAGACCCAGTACTTC.

The chain is built from TRBV4-1 and TRBJ2-1, with D perhaps TRBD1 or TRBD2 (6 bases each). CDR1 is MGHRA and CDR2 is YSYEKL in the germline V gene. Trimming took off 1 base at V and 5 bases at J, with 12 bases between the two ends. The CDR3 spans 15 residues. The CDR3 nucleotides are TGCGCCAGCAGCCAAGGGGGGGCTGTCCACAATGAGCAGTTCTTC. Translated: CASSQGGAVHNEQFF.

The J gene is TRBJ2-7, the V gene TRBV5-1, with 8 bases fitting TRBD1. Trimming removed 4 bases from V and 2 bases from J; junction bases left unmatched: 8. Germline assignment: CDR1 SGHRS and CDR2 YFSETQ. This CDR3 contains 15 residues. CDR3 nucleotides: TGCGCCAGCAGCCGAGCACTGGGACAGGCCTACGAGCAGTACTTC. It translates to CASSRALGQAYEQYF.

This clone was found once. The chain uses TRBV11-2 and TRBJ2-1; 8 nucleotides match TRBD2. Germline CDR1 SGHAT, CDR2 FQNNGV. The length of the CDR3 is 14 residues. Unmatched junction bases numbered 10, after V lost 3 bases and J lost 12 bases. For the CDR3, the DNA is TGTGCCAGCAGCTTGAATAGCGGGGATCGTCGGCAGTTCTTC. This sequence encodes CASSLNSGDRRQFF.

V usage is TRBV19 and J usage is TRBJ2-5, with 14 bases aligning to TRBD2. The J call may be mistaken, given a closer DNA end match to TRBJ2-7. Germline CDR1 is LNHDA and CDR2 is SQIVND (reference sequence). The CDR3 has 17 residues. The CDR3 DNA is TGTGCCAGTAGTATAGCTTCCGGGACTAGCGGGAGTTACGAGCAGTACTTC. Its protein is CASSIASGTSGSYEQYF.

This rearrangement joins TRBV5-1 to TRBJ2-3; weak D call: TRBD1 (6 bases). This CDR3 has 15 amino acids. Trimming took 4 bases from V and 1 from J, leaving 13 bases between them. Germline values: CDR1 SGHRS, CDR2 YFSETQ. CDR3 sequence reads: CASSIQGWGTDTQYF. In DNA, the CDR3 is TGCGCCAGCAGCATACAGGGTTGGGGCACAGATACGCAGTATTTT.

This sequence joins TRBV7-9 and TRBJ2-5; 11 bases are shared with TRBD1. CDR1 is SEHNR, CDR2 FQNEAQ, per germline (reference sequence). The CDR3 sequence is 14 residues long. J lost 7 bases, V lost 3 bases, and 4 bases had no gene match. DNA of the CDR3: TGTGCCAGCAGCTTGGGACAGGGGGAGCCGACCCAGTACTTC. Translating it yields CASSLGQGEPTQYF.

The rearrangement uses TRBV28 and TRBJ1-1; TRBD1 is a possible D gene (6 bases). This CDR3 has 16 amino acids. CDR1 and CDR2 (germline): MDHEN, SYDVKM. The V end lost 9 bases, the J end lost 1 base, and 21 bases lay between the germline ends. The CDR3 nucleotides are TGTGCCAGTACCGCGGGGGGGCTGGGTAAGAACACTGAAGCTTTCTTT. It yields the protein CASTAGGLGKNTEAFF.

The chain couples TRBV7-6 to TRBJ2-2; 12 bases are shared with TRBD1. Germline trimming cut 5 bases from V and 4 bases from J; bases unmatched to any gene: 11. Germline lookup yields CDR1 SGHVS and CDR2 FNYEAQ. This CDR3 spans 18 amino acids. The CDR3 DNA reads as TGTGCCAGCAGCCCCGGGACAGGGGGCGGTTCGGCCACCGGGGAGCTGTTTTTT. It is translated as CASSPGTGGGSATGELFF.

The rearrangement uses TRBV9 and TRBJ2-1; TRBD2 aligns across 8 bases. Germline CDR1 reads SGDLS; CDR2 reads YYNGEE. V lost 4 bases, J lost 8 bases, and 14 bases stayed unmatched. The CDR3 has 16 residues. The CDR3 DNA is TGTGCCAGCAGCCCACTCAGCGGGAGTGGTTTCGATGAGCAGTTCTTC. Amino acids: CASSPLSGSGFDEQFF. Using reference TRBV9 and TRBJ2-1 for the parts outside the CDR3, the full variable domain is DSGVTQTPKHLITATGQRVTLRCSPRSGDLSVYWYQQSLDQGLQFLIQYYNGEERAKGNILERFSAQQFPDLHSELNLSSLELGDSALYFCASSPLSGSGFDEQFFGPGTRLTVL.

The J gene is TRBJ2-2, the V gene TRBV7-2; TRBD2 matches 11 bases. Germline trimming cut 1 base from V and 2 bases from J; bases unmatched to any gene: 6. CDR3 length: 18 residues. The germline CDR1 and CDR2 sequences are SGHTA and FQGNSA. The CDR3 nucleotides are TGTGCCAGCAGCTTAGTTCGGCTAGCGGGGGGCAACACCGGGGAGCTGTTTTTT. It is translated as CASSLVRLAGGNTGELFF.

The CDR3 region is CASSLGGPYEQYF. For the CDR3, the DNA is TGCGCCAGCAGCTTGGGTGGGCCCTACGAGCAGTACTTC. This rearrangement joins TRBV5-1 to TRBJ2-7; D ambiguous. Germline CDR1 reads SGHRS; CDR2 reads YFSETQ. The CDR3 spans 13 residues. The ends were cut back, 0 bases at V and 2 bases at J, with 6 bases in the middle.

The rearrangement links TRBV19 to TRBJ2-1; D perhaps matches TRBD2 (5 bases). CDR1 LNHDA and CDR2 SQIVND come from the germline V gene (reference sequence). This CDR3 is built from 13 residues. Between the trimmed V and J ends, which lost 3 bases and 9 bases, there was a span of 12 bases. In DNA, the CDR3 is TGTGCCAGTAGTATGCGACGGGGAAGTGAGCAGTTCTTC. It encodes CASSMRRGSEQFF.

This chain uses TRBV15 with TRBJ2-3; D gene ambiguous. This CDR3 spans 15 amino acids. Germline V gene data show CDR1 as LNHNV and CDR2 as YYDKDF (reference sequence). V was shortened by 0 bases and J by 2 bases, with 9 bases between the two germline ends. CDR3 sequence (DNA): TGTGCCACCAGCAGAGATCTAGTTTCCACAGATACGCAGTATTTT. Translation: CATSRDLVSTDTQYF.

The chain recombines TRBV29-1 with TRBJ1-5, with TRBD1 as a possible D gene (5 bases). The germline V gene has CDR1 SQVTM and CDR2 ANQGSEA. V lost 0 bases and J 7 bases, leaving 16 bases between the germline ends. The CDR3 runs to 15 residues. CDR3 in amino acids: CSVEDRYPEGQPQHF. As DNA, the CDR3 is TGCAGCGTTGAAGATCGGTACCCTGAGGGGCAGCCCCAGCATTTT.

In its sample, this clone was seen once. This chain uses TRBV12-3 or TRBV12-4 with TRBJ2-7, with unresolved D. Trimming left V 3 bases short and J 5 bases short, with 11 bases between. The CDR3 sequence is 13 residues long. CDR3 in amino acids: CASSFGQEHEQYF. In DNA, the CDR3 is TGTGCCAGCAGTTTTGGCCAGGAGCACGAGCAGTACTTC.

The chain combines TRBV9 with TRBJ1-6, with TRBD1 matching over 10 bases. CDR3 length equals 15 residues. Germline V gene data show CDR1 as SGDLS and CDR2 as YYNGEE. J was trimmed by 9 bases and V by 4 bases; bases with no gene match: 7. The CDR3 loop reads CASSPWTGGGSPLHF. CDR3 DNA sequence: TGTGCCAGCAGCCCCTGGACAGGGGGAGGTTCACCCCTCCACTTT.

The chain combines TRBV21-1 with TRBJ2-5; the DNA was not used to check the table's D call, TRBD1. TRBV21-1 is annotated as a pseudogene. The length of the CDR3 is 14 residues. This CDR3 is CAGTEQGAGETQYF. The CDR3 region has the DNA TGTGCCGGTACTGAACAGGGGGCGGGAGAGACCCAGTACTTC.

V usage is TRBV5-6 and J usage is TRBJ2-7; 9 bases map to TRBD2. The CDR3 contains 15 residues. J lost 0 bases, V lost 2 bases, and 3 bases had no gene match. Germline CDR1 reads SGHDT; CDR2 reads YYEEEE. This CDR3 reads CASSFLAGPSYEQYF. In DNA, the CDR3 is TGTGCCAGCAGCTTCCTAGCGGGACCCTCCTACGAGCAGTACTTC. Based on the CDR3 plus reference TRBV5-6 and TRBJ2-7, the full variable domain is DAGVTQSPTHLIKTRGQQVTLRCSPKSGHDTVSWYQQALGQGPQFIFQYYEEEERQRGNFPDRFSGHQFPNYSSELNVNALLLGDSALYLCASSFLAGPSYEQYFGPGTRLTVT.

The rearrangement uses TRBV19 and TRBJ2-7; possible D gene TRBD1, 6 bases. The ends were cut back, 5 bases at V and 1 base at J, with 12 bases in the middle. Germline lookup yields CDR1 LNHDA and CDR2 SQIVND (reference sequence). CDR3 length: 14 residues. The CDR3: CASSPRTASYEQYF. CDR3 nucleotide sequence: TGTGCCAGTAGTCCCCGGACAGCTTCCTACGAGCAGTACTTC.